The entry that follows covers one T cell receptor beta chain sequence. TCRdb's copy holds only in-frame clones and misses some; the assay was immunoSEQ multiplex PCR. The table lists about 62,000 clones, approximately 93% of them singletons. The CDR3 loop spans 14 amino acids. The V gene's germline CDR1 is SGHDT and CDR2 YYEEEE. Trimming at V came to 6 bases and at J to 2 bases, leaving 5 bases not matched to a gene. The data derive from a study of T cell changes during pregnancy in multiple sclerosis. The clonotype comes from a female donor with multiple sclerosis, enrolled in a pregnancy study. J is TRBJ2-7 and V is TRBV5-6, with 10 bases aligning to TRBD1. The material sequenced was CD8+ T cells from peripheral blood mononuclear cells, taken in the second trimester of pregnancy. The CDR3 DNA reads as TGTGCCAGCACACCCGGGACAGGGGCCTACGAGCAGTACTTC. This sequence encodes CASTPGTGAYEQYF.